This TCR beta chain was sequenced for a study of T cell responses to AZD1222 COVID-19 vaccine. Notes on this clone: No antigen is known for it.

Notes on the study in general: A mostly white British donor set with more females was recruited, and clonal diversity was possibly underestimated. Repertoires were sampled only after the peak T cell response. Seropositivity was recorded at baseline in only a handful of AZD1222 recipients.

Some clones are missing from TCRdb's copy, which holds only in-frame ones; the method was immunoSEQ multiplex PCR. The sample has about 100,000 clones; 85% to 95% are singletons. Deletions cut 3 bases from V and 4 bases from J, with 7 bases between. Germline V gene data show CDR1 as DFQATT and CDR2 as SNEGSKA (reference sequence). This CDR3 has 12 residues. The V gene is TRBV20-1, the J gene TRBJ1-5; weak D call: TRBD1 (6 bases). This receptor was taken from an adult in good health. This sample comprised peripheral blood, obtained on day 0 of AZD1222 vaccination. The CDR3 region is CSASRGNQPQHF. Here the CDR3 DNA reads TGCAGTGCTAGTAGGGGGAATCAGCCCCAGCATTTT.